Following are 10 T cell receptor beta chains from one sample sequenced in a study of blood T cell repertoires in COVID-19 (TCRdb year 2020). The receptor library was made with the immunoSEQ multiplex PCR assay. TCRdb holds this immuneACCESS table with in-frame rearrangements only. Some clones are missing; in checked studies, unresolved V genes explain under half, and the rest has no known cause. The sample records about 100,000 clones, roughly 86% of which are singletons. The ten largest make up about 6.5% of the sample. Material: peripheral blood. These receptors were collected from a woman aged 55-70 years with acute or convalescent COVID-19.

V gene TRBV30 combines with J gene TRBJ2-2; D gene uncertain. V lost 1 base and J 6 bases, leaving 15 bases between the germline ends. CDR1 and CDR2 from the germline V gene are GTSNPN and SVGIG (reference sequence). The CDR3 covers 15 residues. The CDR3 coding sequence is TGTGCCTGGAGTGCTACAGACCGGTTCCCCGGGGAGCTGTTTTTT. Translating gives CAWSATDRFPGELFF.

The chain couples TRBV24-1 to TRBJ2-1, with 9 bases fitting TRBD2. V lost 1 base to trimming and J lost 8 bases; unmatched junction nucleotides: 8. The germline V gene has CDR1 KGHDR and CDR2 SFDVKD. This CDR3 is 16 amino acids long. The CDR3 here is CATSDFNSGSSYEQFF. The CDR3 DNA sequence: TGTGCCACCAGTGATTTTAATAGCGGGAGTAGCTATGAGCAGTTCTTC.

The genes are TRBV27 and TRBJ1-1, with D tentatively TRBD1 (5 bases). Trimming cost V 5 bases and J 6 bases, with 16 bases left between them. The germline V gene has CDR1 MNHEY and CDR2 SMNVEV (reference sequence). The CDR3 totals 14 residues. In DNA form, the CDR3 reads TGTGCCAGCAGTCAGACCGGGGGGAGATCTGAAGCTTTCTTT. Translated, it gives CASSQTGGRSEAFF.

The J gene is TRBJ2-7, the V gene TRBV7-8, with D tentatively TRBD1 (5 bases). With 1 base removed from V and 2 bases from J, the gap between germline ends came to 6 bases. This CDR3 is 13 amino acids long. Germline V lookup: CDR1 SGHVS, CDR2 FQNEAQ. In nucleotides, the CDR3 is TGTGCCAGCAGCTTAGACAGGACCTACGAGCAGTACTTC. It codes for CASSLDRTYEQYF.

The chain recombines TRBV19 with TRBJ2-6, with 8 nucleotides matching TRBD1. CDR3 size: 19 residues. Germline CDR1 LNHDA, CDR2 SQIVND (reference sequence). Germline trimming cut 2 bases from V and 2 bases from J; bases unmatched to any gene: 11. DNA for the CDR3: TGTGCCAGTAGTATATGGGCAGGGACAGGAAGTCCTGGGGCCAACGTCCTGACTTTC. It encodes CASSIWAGTGSPGANVLTF.

The chain carries TRBV7-2 and TRBJ2-1, with TRBD2 matching 16 bases. Germline V gives CDR1 SGHTA, CDR2 FQGNSA. The CDR3 is 18 residues long. J lost 9 bases, V lost 2 bases, and 10 bases had no gene match. CDR3 amino acids: CASSLHRGTSGRAPEQFF. CDR3 nucleotide sequence: TGTGCCAGCAGCTTACATAGGGGGACTAGCGGGAGGGCCCCTGAGCAGTTCTTC.

The DNA of the CDR3 is TGCGCCAGCAGCCAACGGGGACAGGGGGACAATGAGCAGTTCTTC. This sequence encodes CASSQRGQGDNEQFF. V usage is TRBV4-1 and J usage is TRBJ2-1; TRBD1 matches at 11 bases. Germline V gives CDR1 MGHRA, CDR2 YSYEKL. There are 15 residues in the CDR3. With V trimmed by 2 bases and J by 5 bases, 2 bases remained unmatched.

The chain has TRBV11-3 and TRBJ2-1; TRBD2 agrees at 7 bases. V dropped 5 bases and J dropped 0; count of bases not matched to a gene: 7. The CDR3 length is 16 residues. CDR1 SGHNT and CDR2 YENEEA come from the germline V gene. The CDR3 loop is CASSPGGSLSYNEQFF. CDR3 in DNA: TGTGCCAGCAGCCCGGGAGGCTCCCTCTCCTACAATGAGCAGTTCTTC.

V and J are TRBV3-1 (or the pseudogene TRBV3-2) and TRBJ2-1, with D unclear. V was pared by 3 bases and J by 6 bases, with 9 bases between. This CDR3 contains 13 residues. CDR1 is LGHDT, CDR2 YNNKEL, per germline (reference sequence). Here the CDR3 reads CASSHLTINEQFF. CDR3 nucleotides: TGTGCCAGCAGCCACCTCACAATCAATGAGCAGTTCTTC.

The V gene is TRBV11-2, the J gene TRBJ1-1; the D is unclear. V was pared by 7 bases and J by 1 base, with 16 bases between. The CDR3 consists of 15 residues. Germline assignment: CDR1 SGHAT and CDR2 FQNNGV. CDR3 amino acids: CASTEMGRRNTEAFF. The CDR3 DNA sequence: TGTGCCAGCACCGAAATGGGGAGGAGGAACACTGAAGCTTTCTTT.